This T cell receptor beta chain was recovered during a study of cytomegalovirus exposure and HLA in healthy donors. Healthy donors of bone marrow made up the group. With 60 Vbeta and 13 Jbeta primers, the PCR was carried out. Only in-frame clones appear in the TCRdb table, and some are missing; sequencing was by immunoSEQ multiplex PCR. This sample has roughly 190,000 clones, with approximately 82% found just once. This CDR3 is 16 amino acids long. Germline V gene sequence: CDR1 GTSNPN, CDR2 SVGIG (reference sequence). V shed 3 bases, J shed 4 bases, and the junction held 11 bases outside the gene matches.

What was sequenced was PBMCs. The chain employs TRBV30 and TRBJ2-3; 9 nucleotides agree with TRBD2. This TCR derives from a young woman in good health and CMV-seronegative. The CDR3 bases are TGTGCCTGGAGGGACGTAGGGACTAGCATGTCAGATACGCAGTATTTT. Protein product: CAWRDVGTSMSDTQYF.